This T cell receptor (beta chain) was observed in a study of cytomegalovirus exposure and HLA in healthy donors. The PCR had 60 Vbeta and 13 Jbeta primers. Profiling relied on immunoSEQ multiplex PCR, and the TCRdb table lists in-frame clones only, not all of them. The sample holds about 130,000 clones, 70% to 80% seen once. CDR3 size: 16 residues. V dropped 0 bases and J dropped 3 bases, with 16 bases sitting between them. Germline V CDR1 and CDR2: SGHRS, YFSETQ. This clone showed up just a few times. This cohort consisted of healthy bone marrow donors. The V call is TRBV5-1, the J call TRBJ2-7; D remains ambiguous. This receptor was identified in a middle-aged man in good health and CMV-seronegative. Input material: PBMCs. The CDR3 loop reads CASSLEPAPNYYEQYF. CDR3 nucleotide sequence: TGCGCCAGCAGCTTGGAACCTGCTCCCAACTACTACGAGCAGTACTTC. The variable domain in full, with the rest retrieved from reference TRBV5-1 and TRBJ2-7, is KAGVTQTPRYLIKTRGQQVTLSCSPISGHRSVSWYQQTPGQGLQFLFEYFSETQRNKGNFPGRFSGRQFSNSRSEMNVSTLELGDSALYLCASSLEPAPNYYEQYFGPGTRLTVT.